Detailed here is one T cell receptor beta chain. Its antigen is currently unknown. The sample is drawn from a study of cytomegalovirus exposure and HLA in healthy donors. Whole-study findings and limits: Clonal expansion was found to be greater in HLA-associated TCR beta chains than in equally common others in a later analysis.

V lost 1 base, J lost 2 bases, and 9 bases lay in between. This CDR3 is 15 amino acids long. The V gene's germline CDR1 is SNHLY and CDR2 FYNNEI. PCR primers comprised 60 Vbeta and 13 Jbeta primers. In the authors' methods: In a later analysis, the count reached 74 million or so unique TCR beta chains, with 10 million to 11 million shared. The assay was immunoSEQ multiplex PCR, and TCRdb's table has in-frame clones only and misses some. The V and J calls and the clone size are those of that table, but D and trimming were determined from the DNA. The sample contains over 120,000 clones, 82% of which appear only once.

This TCR came from a man in his thirties or forties in good health and CMV-seropositive. The chain has TRBV2 and TRBJ1-3; TRBD1 might be the D (6 bases). Sequencing was performed on PBMCs. CDR3 sequence: CASSEDRATGNTIYF. In nucleotides, the CDR3 is TGTGCCAGCAGTGAAGACAGGGCTACTGGAAACACCATATATTTT.